A single sample gave rise to the 18 T cell receptor beta chains below, sequenced in a study of PD-L1 blockade in urothelial cancer. Stated time point: pretreatment peripheral blood. Assay used: immunoSEQ multiplex PCR; TCRdb lists only in-frame clones, some missing. The sample lists 85,000 to 100,000 clones, about nine tenths occurring once. Source: PBMCs, taken around atezolizumab (anti-PD-L1) treatment. The source is a man in his sixties with urothelial cancer.

The CDR3 sequence is CASSITGGVSYEQYF. The DNA for the CDR3 is TGTGCCAGCAGCATAACAGGGGGGGTTTCATACGAGCAGTACTTC. The J gene is TRBJ2-7, the V gene TRBV7-2, with TRBD1 as a possible D gene (8 bases). Germline V gene data show CDR1 as SGHTA and CDR2 as FQGNSA. The germline V and J ends were trimmed by 5 bases and 4 bases, with 18 bases remaining between them. This CDR3 has 15 residues.

J is TRBJ2-1 and V is TRBV28; TRBD1 matches 8 bases. Trimming removed 6 bases from V and 5 bases from J; junction bases left unmatched: 6. CDR3 length: 14 amino acids. Germline V lookup: CDR1 MDHEN, CDR2 SYDVKM. Written as DNA, the CDR3 is TGTGCCAGCAGCCCGGGACAGGCCCACAATGAGCAGTTCTTC. It specifies CASSPGQAHNEQFF.

This chain uses TRBV19 with TRBJ2-7, with D possibly being TRBD1 (6 bases). V shed 6 bases and J shed 7 bases, with 22 bases lying between them. This CDR3 comprises 15 residues. CDR1 is LNHDA, CDR2 SQIVND, per germline (reference sequence). DNA for the CDR3: TGTGCCAGTAGCCCCACCGGGACCAGGGGATGGGAGCAGTACTTC. Amino acids: CASSPTGTRGWEQYF.

This chain uses TRBV6-6 with TRBJ2-2; 9 bases match TRBD1. Per germline, CDR1 MNHNY and CDR2 SVGAGI (reference sequence). CDR3 length: 16 amino acids. J was trimmed by 5 bases and V by 5 bases; bases with no gene match: 9. DNA of the CDR3: TGTGCCAGCAGTAAAACCGGGACAGGGAAAACCGGGGAGCTGTTTTTT. Translating gives CASSKTGTGKTGELFF.

This clone was detected only a few times. The V gene is TRBV7-3, the J gene TRBJ2-5; D gene ambiguous. The CDR3 is 13 amino acids. Germline CDR1 reads SGHTA; CDR2 reads FQGTGA. V was trimmed by 4 bases and J by 0 bases, leaving 6 bases between them. CDR3: CASSSNYQETQYF. CDR3 in DNA: TGTGCCAGCAGCTCTAATTACCAAGAGACCCAGTACTTC.

The chain combines TRBV15 with TRBJ1-1, with no clear D. With 0 bases removed from V and 0 bases from J, the gap between germline ends came to 8 bases. The CDR3 covers 15 residues. Germline V CDR1 and CDR2: LNHNV, YYDKDF (reference sequence). This CDR3 reads CATSRDPFVNTEAFF. The CDR3 nucleotides read TGTGCCACCAGCAGAGACCCCTTCGTGAACACTGAAGCTTTCTTT.

CDR3 loop: CASSPRQRNQPQHF. CDR3 DNA sequence: TGTGCCAGCAGCCCCCGACAGAGAAATCAGCCCCAGCATTTT. This chain connects TRBV9 to TRBJ1-5, with D maybe TRBD1 (5 bases). Germline V CDR1 and CDR2: SGDLS, YYNGEE. The CDR3 has 14 amino acids. Between the trimmed V and J ends, which lost 4 bases and 4 bases, there was a span of 12 bases.

Only one count was recorded for this clone. The V gene is TRBV9, the J gene TRBJ1-4; TRBD1 is a possible D gene (6 bases). CDR1 and CDR2 (germline): SGDLS, YYNGEE. With 4 bases removed from V and 8 bases from J, the gap between germline ends came to 15 bases. CDR3 length: 14 residues. The CDR3 DNA is TGTGCCAGCAGCCGCAGTCTTAGGGGGGAAAAACTGTTTTTT. Amino acid sequence: CASSRSLRGEKLFF.

V usage is TRBV2 and J usage is TRBJ2-7, with D possibly matching TRBD1 (6 bases). The germline CDR1 and CDR2 sequences are SNHLY and FYNNEI. The CDR3 covers 12 residues. The V end was cut by 6 bases, the J end by 3 bases, with 9 bases between. This chain's CDR3 is CASRGANYEQYF. In DNA, the CDR3 is TGTGCCAGCAGGGGGGCTAACTACGAGCAGTACTTC.

The chain couples TRBV4-2 to TRBJ2-1; unclear D gene. Germline values: CDR1 LGHNA, CDR2 YNFKEQ. The CDR3 is made up of 12 amino acids. Trimming removed 1 base from V and 7 bases from J, with 5 bases in between. The CDR3 reads CASSQGRNEQFF. CDR3 DNA sequence: TGTGCCAGCAGCCAAGGTCGGAATGAGCAGTTCTTC.

The chain is built from TRBV13 and TRBJ2-5; D is uncertain. Germline CDR1 is PRHDT and CDR2 is FYEKMQ (reference sequence). The V gene lost 0 bases and the J gene lost 5 bases, with 10 bases spanning the gap. The CDR3 contains 14 residues. As DNA, the CDR3 is TGTGCCAGCAGCTTAGGAGATTCGGAGGAGACCCAGTACTTC. Translating it yields CASSLGDSEETQYF.

V and J are TRBV28 and TRBJ1-2, with 10 bases matching TRBD1. The CDR3 has 15 residues. Germline CDR1 MDHEN, CDR2 SYDVKM. Trimming removed 5 bases from V and 4 bases from J; junction bases left unmatched: 7. The CDR3 loop reads CASSPRDRGSYGYTF. Written as DNA, the CDR3 is TGTGCCAGCAGTCCCCGGGACAGGGGTAGCTATGGCTACACCTTC.

V gene TRBV19 combines with J gene TRBJ2-7; maybe TRBD2 (7 bases). The CDR3 consists of 15 residues. V was trimmed by 5 bases and J by 3 bases, leaving 17 bases between them. The germline CDR1 and CDR2 sequences are LNHDA and SQIVND (reference sequence). The CDR3 loop reads CASSWRTGGGYEQYF. CDR3 bases: TGTGCCAGTAGTTGGAGGACGGGGGGCGGCTACGAGCAGTACTTC.

CDR3 loop: CASSQDGPIPDREAFF. Here the CDR3 DNA reads TGTGCCAGCAGCCAAGATGGCCCCATTCCGGACAGAGAAGCTTTCTTT. The chain joins TRBV14 to TRBJ1-1; possible D gene TRBD1, 6 bases. V shed 0 bases and J shed 8 bases, with 19 bases lying between them. Germline V gene data show CDR1 as SGHDN and CDR2 as FVKESK. The CDR3 spans 16 residues.

A few counts support this clone. This chain uses TRBV7-9 with TRBJ2-5, with a possible D match to TRBD2 (6 bases). The V gene's germline CDR1 is SEHNR and CDR2 FQNEAQ (reference sequence). The V end lost 3 bases, the J end lost 4 bases, and 12 bases lay between the germline ends. This CDR3 has 14 amino acids. Here the CDR3 reads CASSFATRSETQYF. The CDR3 DNA reads TGTGCCAGCAGCTTCGCGACTAGATCAGAGACCCAGTACTTC. Filled out from reference TRBV7-9 and TRBJ2-5, the complete variable domain reads DTGVSQNPRHKITKRGQNVTFRCDPISEHNRLYWYRQTLGQGPEFLTYFQNEAQLEKSRLLSDRFSAERPKGSFSTLEIQRTEQGDSAMYLCASSFATRSETQYFGPGTRLLVL.

V gene TRBV6-6 combines with J gene TRBJ2-5, with 10 positions matching TRBD1. The CDR3 is made up of 13 amino acids. J gave up 2 bases and V 6 bases, and 0 bases lay outside the gene matches. Germline-derived CDR1 and CDR2 are MNHNY and SVGAGI (reference sequence). In DNA, the CDR3 is TGTGCCAGCAGGGACAGGGGGCAAGAGACCCAGTACTTC. The encoded protein is CASRDRGQETQYF.

To note about this clone: The DNA is left out, because the CDR3 cannot be placed on it with certainty; the CDR3 is given as TCRdb lists it. V usage is TRBV6-6 and J usage is TRBJ1-6. Ends included, the CDR3 has 15 residues. The germline gives CDR1 MNHNY, CDR2 SVGAGI (reference sequence). CDR3: CASILDGGYNSPLHF.

The rearrangement joins TRBV18 to TRBJ1-5, with unresolved D. Deletions cut 4 bases from V and 0 bases from J, with 7 bases between. This CDR3 has 14 residues. The germline V gene encodes CDR1 KGHSH and CDR2 LQKENI. Here the CDR3 DNA reads TGTGCCAGCTCACGTGAGGGTAGCAATCAGCCCCAGCATTTT. This encodes CASSREGSNQPQHF.